This TCR beta chain was captured by sequencing in a study of T cell repertoires in cytomegalovirus infection. Study-wide context: TCR beta signatures that were public indicated CMV infection and matching HLA type.

Findings of the study overall: Cumulative public TCR beta family frequency identified carriers of CMV plus the relevant HLA.

The germline gives CDR1 DFQATT, CDR2 SNEGSKA (reference sequence). The CDR3 has 13 amino acids. V lost 6 bases to trimming and J lost 3 bases; unmatched junction nucleotides: 4. MiXCR, applied by TCRdb to the reads, yields one record per CDR3 protein. The sample shows about 150,000 distinct CDR3 sequences, roughly a quarter of them seen only once. This clonotype was observed many times. Its antigen is unidentified. The chain links TRBV20-1 to TRBJ2-7, with 11 bases lining up with TRBD2. Sequencing was performed on PBMCs. The source of this sequence is a human donor in good health (CMV status not recorded). Some clones in this sample may be carry-over from other donors' samples. The DNA for the CDR3 is TGCAGTGCCCGAACTAGCGGGAGCTACGAGCAGTACTTC. Protein: CSARTSGSYEQYF.